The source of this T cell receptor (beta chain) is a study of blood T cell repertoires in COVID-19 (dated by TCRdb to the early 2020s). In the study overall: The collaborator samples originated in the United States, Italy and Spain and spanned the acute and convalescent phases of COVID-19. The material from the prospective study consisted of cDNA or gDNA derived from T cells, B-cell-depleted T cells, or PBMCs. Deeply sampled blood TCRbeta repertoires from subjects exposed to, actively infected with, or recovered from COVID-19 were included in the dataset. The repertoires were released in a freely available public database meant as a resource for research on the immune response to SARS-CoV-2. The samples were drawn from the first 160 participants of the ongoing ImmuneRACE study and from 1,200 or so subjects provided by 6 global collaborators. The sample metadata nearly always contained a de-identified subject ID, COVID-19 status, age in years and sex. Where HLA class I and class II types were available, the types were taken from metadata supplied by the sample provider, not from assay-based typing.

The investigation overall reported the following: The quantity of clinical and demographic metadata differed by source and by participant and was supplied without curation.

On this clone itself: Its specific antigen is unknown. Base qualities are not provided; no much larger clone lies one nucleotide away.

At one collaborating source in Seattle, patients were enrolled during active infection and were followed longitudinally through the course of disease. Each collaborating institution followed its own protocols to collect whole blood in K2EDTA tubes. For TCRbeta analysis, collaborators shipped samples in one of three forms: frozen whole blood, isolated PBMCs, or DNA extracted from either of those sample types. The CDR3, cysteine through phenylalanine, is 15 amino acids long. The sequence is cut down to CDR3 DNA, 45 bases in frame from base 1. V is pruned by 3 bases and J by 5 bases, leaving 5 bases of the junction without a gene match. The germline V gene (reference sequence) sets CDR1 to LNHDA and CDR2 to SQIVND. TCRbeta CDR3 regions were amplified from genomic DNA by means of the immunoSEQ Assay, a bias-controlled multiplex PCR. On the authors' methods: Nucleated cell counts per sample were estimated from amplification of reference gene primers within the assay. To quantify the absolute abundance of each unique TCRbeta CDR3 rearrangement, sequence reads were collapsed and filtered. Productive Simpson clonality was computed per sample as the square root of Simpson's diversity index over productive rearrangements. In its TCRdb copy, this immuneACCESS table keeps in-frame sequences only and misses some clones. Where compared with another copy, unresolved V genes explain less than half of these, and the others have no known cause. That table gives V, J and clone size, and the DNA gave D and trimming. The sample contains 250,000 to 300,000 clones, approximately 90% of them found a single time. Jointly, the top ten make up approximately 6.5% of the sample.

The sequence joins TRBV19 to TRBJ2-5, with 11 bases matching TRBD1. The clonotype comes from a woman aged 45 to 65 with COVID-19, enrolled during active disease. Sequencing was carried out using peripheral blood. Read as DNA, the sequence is TGTGCCAGTAGTATCGGGACAGGGGGTTTTGAGACCCAGTACTTC. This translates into CASSIGTGGFETQYF.